The sequence of this T cell receptor (beta chain) was determined in a study of beta chain features in type 1 diabetes. Study results and caveats: Researchers reported that naive, central memory and Treg TCRB repertoires appeared more similar in patients than in healthy donors. The study left unresolved whether HLA type influences TCRB rearrangement.

CDR1 and CDR2 from the germline V gene are MNHEY and SVGAGI. The CDR3 loop spans 13 amino acids. V gave up 5 bases and J gave up 3 bases, with 11 bases separating them. Details on this clone: Its antigen is unidentified.

cDNA synthesis used the whole RNA isolate, giving expressed TCRB sequences. Assay used: immunoSEQ multiplex PCR; TCRdb lists only in-frame clones, some missing. The data show roughly 170,000 clones, approximately 13% seen once. This chain connects TRBV6-5 to TRBJ2-7; D not certain. Sequenced: central memory CD4+ T cells from blood. The sequence derives from a woman younger than 30 in good health. CDR3 nucleotide sequence: TGTGCCAGCAGTCAAGACAATCACTACGAGCAGTACTTC. It translates to CASSQDNHYEQYF.